Following are 13 T cell receptor beta chains from one sample sequenced in a study of blood T cell repertoires in COVID-19. TCRdb keeps only in-frame clones here, not all; method: immunoSEQ multiplex PCR. Altogether some 39,000 clones are present, just over 85% being singletons, with the ten largest covering about 5%. The sequencing input was peripheral blood. These TCRs come from a man between 40 and 49 years old with active COVID-19.

The J gene is TRBJ1-2, the V gene TRBV30; possible D gene TRBD1, 5 bases. V lost 2 bases and J lost 1, with 8 bases in between. CDR1 and CDR2 from the germline V gene are GTSNPN and SVGIG (reference sequence). This CDR3 spans 13 amino acids. CDR3 nucleotide sequence: TGTGCCTGGAGTTCTCAGGGTAACTATGGCTACACCTTC. Its translation: CAWSSQGNYGYTF.

The rearrangement uses TRBV2 and TRBJ2-3, with 14 bases lining up with TRBD2. The CDR3 is made up of 16 amino acids. Germline CDR1 is SNHLY and CDR2 is FYNNEI. After removal of 10 bases from V and 3 bases from J, the junction contained 9 bases not matched to a gene. The CDR3 reads CAKRGTSGSRTDTQYF. The CDR3 coding sequence is TGTGCCAAAAGAGGGACTAGCGGGAGTAGGACAGATACGCAGTATTTT.

This clone was observed a few times. V gene TRBV6-5 combines with J gene TRBJ2-1; TRBD2 is a possible D gene (5 bases). Germline CDR1 and CDR2: MNHEY and SVGAGI. Trimming pared 9 bases from V and 1 base from J, leaving 7 bases between. The CDR3 contains 12 residues. The CDR3: CASRRSYNEQFF. CDR3 bases: TGTGCCAGTCGGAGGTCCTACAATGAGCAGTTCTTC.

The V and J genes are TRBV12-5 and TRBJ2-1; D may be TRBD2 (5 bases). This CDR3 has 17 amino acids. Germline V gives CDR1 LGHNT, CDR2 FRNRAP. Trimming stripped 1 base from V and 8 bases from J, with 21 bases between. CDR3 sequence reads: CASGLALRSGSGYEQFF. For the CDR3, the DNA is TGTGCTAGTGGTTTGGCCCTCAGGAGCGGATCAGGCTATGAGCAGTTCTTC.

In DNA, the CDR3 is TGTGCCAGCAGAGGACAGTCGGATGAGCAGTTCTTC. It specifies CASRGQSDEQFF. This rearrangement joins TRBV2 to TRBJ2-1; TRBD1 is a possible D gene (6 bases). The CDR3 is 12 amino acids. V lost 6 bases to trimming and J lost 8 bases, with 11 bases between them. CDR1 and CDR2 (germline): SNHLY, FYNNEI.

V and J are TRBV3-1 (or the pseudogene TRBV3-2) and TRBJ2-2; the match to TRBD2 covers 8 bases. The CDR3 has 15 amino acids. Trimming cost V 4 bases and J 4 bases; bases outside gene matches: 5. Germline CDR1 reads LGHDT; CDR2 reads YNNKEL (reference sequence). The CDR3 DNA follows: TGTGCCAGCAGCCCGACTAGCGCCTCCACCGGGGAGCTGTTTTTT. Its protein product is CASSPTSASTGELFF.

V is TRBV19 and J is TRBJ1-1; no clear D. This CDR3 is built from 13 residues. Trimming pared 8 bases from V and 0 bases from J, leaving 10 bases between. CDR1 and CDR2 from the germline V gene are LNHDA and SQIVND (reference sequence). The CDR3, as DNA: TGTGCCAGTGGAAACAGTTTGAACACTGAAGCTTTCTTT. Protein: CASGNSLNTEAFF.

This chain uses TRBV3-1 (or the pseudogene TRBV3-2) with TRBJ2-3; tentatively, D is TRBD1 (5 bases). V lost 6 bases to trimming and J lost 5 bases, with 15 bases between them. Germline V gene sequence: CDR1 LGHDT, CDR2 YNNKEL (reference sequence). The CDR3 covers 14 residues. For the CDR3, the DNA is TGTGCCAGCAGTCCTCAGGGCCTTAAAGATACGCAGTATTTT. Translated: CASSPQGLKDTQYF.

This clone came up a few times. This chain connects TRBV5-1 to TRBJ1-2; the match to TRBD1 covers 8 bases. Germline CDR1 and CDR2: SGHRS and YFSETQ. This CDR3 has 15 residues. After removal of 3 bases from V and 6 bases from J, the junction contained 10 bases not matched to a gene. The chain's CDR3 is CASSSLKDRGNGYTF. DNA for the CDR3: TGCGCCAGCAGCTCGCTAAAAGACAGGGGTAATGGCTACACCTTC.

The chain is built from TRBV10-3 and TRBJ1-1; D possibly corresponds to TRBD1 (6 bases). Germline V gene lookup returns CDR1 ENHRY and CDR2 SYGVKD. The CDR3 runs 15 residues. Trimming stripped 5 bases from V and 3 bases from J, with 16 bases between. This CDR3 is CAISKEGGGYTEAFF. DNA for the CDR3: TGTGCCATCAGTAAGGAAGGGGGGGGGTACACTGAAGCTTTCTTT.

The gene calls are TRBV12-3 or TRBV12-4 and TRBJ2-7; D is perhaps TRBD2 (6 bases). The CDR3 contains 13 residues. Trimming pared 3 bases from V and 7 bases from J, leaving 13 bases between. CDR3 DNA sequence: TGTGCCAGCAGTTTCGGGGCAGGGAGGGAGCAGTACTTC. Translating gives CASSFGAGREQYF.

V gene TRBV5-6 combines with J gene TRBJ2-1; the match to TRBD2 covers 9 bases. The CDR3 runs 15 residues. V lost 3 bases, J lost 8 bases, and 9 bases stayed unmatched. Germline values: CDR1 SGHDT, CDR2 YYEEEE. CDR3 residues: CASSYLSGRNDEQFF. The CDR3 bases are TGTGCCAGCAGCTACCTCAGCGGGAGGAACGATGAGCAGTTCTTC.

This clone ranks as medium-sized (0.01 to 0.1%). Other DNA sequences in this sample translate to the same CDR3. V is TRBV5-4 and J is TRBJ1-5, with TRBD1 matching 10 bases. Germline CDR1 SGHNT, CDR2 YYREEE (reference sequence). The ends lost 3 bases at V and 7 bases at J; junction bases unmatched: 4. The CDR3 contains 14 residues. This CDR3 is CASSSDRGQQPQHF. As DNA, the CDR3 is TGTGCCAGCAGCTCCGACAGGGGGCAACAGCCCCAGCATTTT. Full variable domain (missing parts from reference TRBV5-4 and TRBJ1-5): ETGVTQSPTHLIKTRGQQVTLRCSSQSGHNTVSWYQQALGQGPQFIFQYYREEENGRGNFPPRFSGLQFPNYSSELNVNALELDDSALYLCASSSDRGQQPQHFGDGTRLSIL.